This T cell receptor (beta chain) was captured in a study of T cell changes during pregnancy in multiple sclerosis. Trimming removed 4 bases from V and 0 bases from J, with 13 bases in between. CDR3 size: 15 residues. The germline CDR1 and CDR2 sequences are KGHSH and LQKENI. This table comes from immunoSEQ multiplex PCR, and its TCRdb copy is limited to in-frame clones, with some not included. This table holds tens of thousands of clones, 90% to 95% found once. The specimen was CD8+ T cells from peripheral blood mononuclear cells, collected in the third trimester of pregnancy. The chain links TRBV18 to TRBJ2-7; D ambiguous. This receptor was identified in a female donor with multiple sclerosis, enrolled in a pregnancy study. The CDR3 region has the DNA TGTGCCAGCTCACGCGCCGCGGTGCCCTCCTACGAGCAGTACTTC. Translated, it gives CASSRAAVPSYEQYF.